This is a list of T cell receptor beta chains from one sample in a study of cytomegalovirus exposure and HLA in healthy donors. Sequencing was performed with immunoSEQ multiplex PCR; in TCRdb, only in-frame clones are kept and a portion is missing. Of 97,000 or so clones in the sample, around four fifths were seen once. Input material: PBMCs. All receptors derive from a middle-aged man in good health and CMV-seronegative. CDR3s include the opening cysteine and the closing phenylalanine or tryptophan. D genes are given only for firm matches. The listing skips clone size in some rows; elsewhere it reads once, few, many or a size class.

>.|.|TRBV7-3|TRBJ2-1
CASSLTGDFYNEQFF
TGTGCCAGCAGCTTAACGGGAGACTTTTACAATGAGCAGTTCTTC
>.|few|TRBV7-9|TRBJ1-4
CASSPRGGQSTTNEKLFF
TGTGCCAGCAGCCCCAGAGGTGGTCAGTCTACAACTAATGAAAAACTGTTTTTT
>TRBD1|.|TRBV7-9|TRBJ2-3
CASSPRGTDTQYF
TGTGCCAGCAGCCCCAGGGGGACAGATACGCAGTATTTT
>.|.|TRBV27|TRBJ2-3
CASSRTGVSTDTQYF
TGTGCCAGCAGTAGGACGGGGGTTAGCACAGATACGCAGTATTTT
>TRBD2|once|TRBV5-4|TRBJ2-1
CATHRGGDYSYNEQFF
TGTGCCACCCATCGCGGGGGAGATTACTCCTACAATGAGCAGTTCTTC
>.|.|TRBV5-4|TRBJ2-7
CASSEQGTYEQYF
TGTGCCAGCAGCGAGCAGGGGACCTACGAGCAGTACTTC
>TRBD1|.|TRBV5-4|TRBJ1-1
CASSAGGGFSTEAFF
TGTGCCAGCAGCGCAGGAGGGGGCTTCAGCACTGAAGCTTTCTTT
>.|.|TRBV7-9|TRBJ1-2
CSSSLQGRGYTF
TGTTCCAGCAGCCTACAGGGTCGCGGCTACACCTTC
>.|.|TRBV10-3|TRBJ1-6
CAISERGGSLSYNSPLHF
TGTGCCATCAGTGAAAGAGGCGGCAGTCTTTCCTATAATTCACCCCTCCACTTT
>TRBD2|once|TRBV7-2|TRBJ2-7
CASSLGLDPSYEQYF
TGTGCCAGCAGCCTCGGACTAGACCCCTCCTACGAGCAGTACTTC
>TRBD1|once|TRBV2|TRBJ2-7
CASSGDSRPYEQYF
TGTGCCAGCAGTGGGGACAGCAGACCCTACGAGCAGTACTTC
>.|once|TRBV27|TRBJ2-1
CASIVPNFISYNEQFF
TGTGCCAGCATAGTTCCGAACTTTATCTCCTACAATGAGCAGTTCTTC
>.|once|TRBV5-8|TRBJ2-7
CASSSRQFGSYEQYF
TGTGCCAGCAGCTCTAGACAGTTTGGGTCCTACGAGCAGTACTTC
>.|.|TRBV9|TRBJ1-4
CASSARWGRGEKLFF
TGTGCCAGCAGCGCCCGGTGGGGGCGCGGGGAAAAACTGTTTTTT
>.|.|TRBV19|TRBJ2-6
CATSSGANVLTF
TGTGCCACCAGCTCTGGGGCCAACGTCCTGACTTTC
>.|once|TRBV10-3|TRBJ2-3
CAISEGGATDTQYF
TGTGCCATCAGTGAAGGGGGGGCTACAGATACGCAGTATTTT
>TRBD2|.|TRBV5-1|TRBJ2-1
CASSSGLAGNNEQFF
TGCGCCAGCAGCTCGGGACTAGCGGGCAACAATGAGCAGTTCTTC
>.|once|TRBV7-2|TRBJ1-1
CASSFRGYGNTEAFF
TGTGCCAGCAGCTTCCGGGGGTATGGAAACACTGAAGCTTTCTTT
>TRBD1|.|TRBV14|TRBJ2-5
CASSHRTGIVETQYF
TGTGCCAGCAGCCACCGGACAGGGATAGTAGAGACCCAGTACTTC
>.|.|TRBV5-4|TRBJ1-1
CASSFGGGRNTEAFF
TGTGCCAGCAGCTTCGGGGGCGGGAGGAACACTGAAGCTTTCTTT
>.|.|TRBV19|TRBJ1-2
CASNVPGVNYGYTF
TGTGCCAGTAACGTCCCAGGGGTTAACTATGGCTACACCTTC
>.|.|TRBV19|TRBJ2-5
CASSLTGHETQYF
TGTGCCAGTAGTTTGACAGGCCACGAGACCCAGTACTTC
>.|.|TRBV6-1|TRBJ2-1
CASTAVGGAYNEQFF
TGTGCCAGCACTGCCGTTGGCGGAGCCTACAATGAGCAGTTCTTC